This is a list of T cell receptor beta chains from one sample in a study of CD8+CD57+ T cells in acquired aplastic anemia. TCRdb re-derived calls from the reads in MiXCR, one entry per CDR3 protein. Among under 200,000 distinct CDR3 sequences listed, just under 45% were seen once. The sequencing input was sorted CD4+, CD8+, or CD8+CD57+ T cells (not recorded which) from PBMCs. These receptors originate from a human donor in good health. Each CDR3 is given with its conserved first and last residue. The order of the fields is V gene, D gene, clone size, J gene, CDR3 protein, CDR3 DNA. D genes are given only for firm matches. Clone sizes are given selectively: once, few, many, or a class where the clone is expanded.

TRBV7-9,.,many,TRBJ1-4,CATTNSPTNEKLFF,TGTGCCACCACTAACAGCCCAACTAATGAAAAACTGTTTTTT
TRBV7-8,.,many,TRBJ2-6,CASSASHSGANVLTF,TGTGCCAGCAGCGCAAGCCACTCTGGGGCCAACGTCCTGACTTTC
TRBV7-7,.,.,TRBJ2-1,CASSLGGPDNEQFF,TGTGCTAGCAGCCTAGGGGGGCCTGACAATGAGCAGTTCTTC
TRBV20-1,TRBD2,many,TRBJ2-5,CSEASGRKETQYF,TGCAGTGAAGCTAGCGGGAGGAAAGAGACCCAGTACTTC
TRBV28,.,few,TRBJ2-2,CASSLAGVRTGELFF,TGTGCCAGCAGTTTGGCAGGGGTCCGCACCGGGGAGCTGTTTTTT
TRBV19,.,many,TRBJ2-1,CASSIEAGSYNEQFF,TGTGCCAGTAGTATAGAAGCGGGCTCCTACAATGAGCAGTTCTTC
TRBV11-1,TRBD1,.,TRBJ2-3,CASSLRNRDRPGDTQYF,TGTGCCAGCAGCTTAAGGAATCGGGACAGGCCGGGAGATACGCAGTATTTT
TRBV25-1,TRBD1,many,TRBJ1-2,CASSVQGGYGYTF,TGTGCCAGCAGTGTGCAGGGGGGCTATGGCTACACCTTC
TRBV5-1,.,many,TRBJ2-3,CASSLDTSTDTQYF,TGCGCCAGCAGCTTGGATACTAGCACAGATACGCAGTATTTT
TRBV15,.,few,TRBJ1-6,CATSDRSSYNSPLHF,TGTGCCACCAGCGACAGGAGCTCCTATAATTCACCCCTCCACTTT
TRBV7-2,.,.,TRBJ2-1,CASSSQKTSQQFF,TGTGCCAGCAGCTCCCAAAAGACCAGCCAGCAGTTCTTC
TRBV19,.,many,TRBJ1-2,CASSITGRINYGYTF,TGTGCCAGTAGTATAACCGGGCGTATTAACTATGGCTACACCTTC
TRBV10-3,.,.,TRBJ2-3,CAISVGTGRGTDTQYF,TGTGCCATCAGTGTGGGAACAGGGAGGGGCACAGATACGCAGTATTTT
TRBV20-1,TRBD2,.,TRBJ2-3,CSASPGTSGGDTQYF,TGCAGTGCTAGTCCCGGGACTAGCGGGGGAGATACGCAGTATTTT
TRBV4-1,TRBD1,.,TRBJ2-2,CASGQGGGQGLTGELFF,TGCGCCAGCGGCCAAGGGGGGGGACAGGGTTTGACCGGGGAGCTGTTTTTT